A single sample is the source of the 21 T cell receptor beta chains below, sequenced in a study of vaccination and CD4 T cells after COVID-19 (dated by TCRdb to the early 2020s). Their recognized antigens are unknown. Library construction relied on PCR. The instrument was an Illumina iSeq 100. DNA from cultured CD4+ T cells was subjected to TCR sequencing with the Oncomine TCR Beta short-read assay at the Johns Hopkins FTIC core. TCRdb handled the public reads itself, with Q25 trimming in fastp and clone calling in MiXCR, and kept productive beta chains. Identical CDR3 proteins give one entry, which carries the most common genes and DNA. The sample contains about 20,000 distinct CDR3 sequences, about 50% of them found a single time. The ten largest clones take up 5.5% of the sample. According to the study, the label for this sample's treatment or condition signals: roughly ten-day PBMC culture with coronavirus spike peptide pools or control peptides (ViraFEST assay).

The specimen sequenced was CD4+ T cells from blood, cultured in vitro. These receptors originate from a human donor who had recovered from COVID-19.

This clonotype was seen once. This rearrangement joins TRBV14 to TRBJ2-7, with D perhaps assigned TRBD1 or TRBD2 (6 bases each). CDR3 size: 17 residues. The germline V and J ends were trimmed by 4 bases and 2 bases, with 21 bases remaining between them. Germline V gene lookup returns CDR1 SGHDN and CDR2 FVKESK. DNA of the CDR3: TGTGCCAGCAGCCCATTAAGGGGGGCAGCCGCGACCTACGAGCAGTACTTC. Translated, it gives CASSPLRGAAATYEQYF.

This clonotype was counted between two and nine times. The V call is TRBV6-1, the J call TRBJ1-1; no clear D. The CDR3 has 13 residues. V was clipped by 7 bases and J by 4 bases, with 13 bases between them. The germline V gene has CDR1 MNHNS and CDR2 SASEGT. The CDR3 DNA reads TGTGCCAGCACCATGAGGAAGAGCACTGAAGCTTTCTTT. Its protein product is CASTMRKSTEAFF.

The CDR3 DNA follows: TGCAGTGCTAGAGTCGTAGCGGGAGGGCCATTTGGGAATGAGCAGTTCTTC. This codes for CSARVVAGGPFGNEQFF. This rearrangement joins TRBV20-1 to TRBJ2-1, with 11 bases aligning to TRBD2. V lost 1 base to trimming and J lost 7 bases; unmatched junction nucleotides: 12. This CDR3 comprises 17 residues. The germline V gene encodes CDR1 DFQATT and CDR2 SNEGSKA (reference sequence).

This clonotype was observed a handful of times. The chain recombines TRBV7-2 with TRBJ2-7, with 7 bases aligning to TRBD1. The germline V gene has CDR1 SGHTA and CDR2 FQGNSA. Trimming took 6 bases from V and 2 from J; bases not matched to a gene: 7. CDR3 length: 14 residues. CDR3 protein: CASRTGTDTYEQYF. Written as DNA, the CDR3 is TGTGCCAGCAGGACCGGGACAGACACCTACGAGCAGTACTTC.

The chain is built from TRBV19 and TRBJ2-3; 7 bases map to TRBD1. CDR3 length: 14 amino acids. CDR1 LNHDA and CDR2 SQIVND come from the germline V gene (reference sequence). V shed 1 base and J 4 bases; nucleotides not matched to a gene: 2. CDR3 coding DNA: TGTGCCAGTAGTATAGTAGGGACAGCAGATACGCAGTATTTT. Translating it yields CASSIVGTADTQYF.

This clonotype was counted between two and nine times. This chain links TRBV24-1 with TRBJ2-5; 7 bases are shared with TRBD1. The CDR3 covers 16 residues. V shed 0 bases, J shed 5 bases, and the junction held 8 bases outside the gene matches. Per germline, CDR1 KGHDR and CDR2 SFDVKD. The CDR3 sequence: CATSDLAAGGTETQYF. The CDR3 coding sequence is TGTGCCACCAGTGATTTGGCTGCAGGGGGAACGGAGACCCAGTACTTC.

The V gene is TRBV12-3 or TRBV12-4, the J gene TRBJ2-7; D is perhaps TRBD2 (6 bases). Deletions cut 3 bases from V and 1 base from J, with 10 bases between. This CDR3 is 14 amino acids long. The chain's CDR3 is CASSFGGVSYEQYF. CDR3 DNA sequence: TGTGCCAGCAGTTTCGGAGGGGTGTCCTACGAGCAGTACTTC.

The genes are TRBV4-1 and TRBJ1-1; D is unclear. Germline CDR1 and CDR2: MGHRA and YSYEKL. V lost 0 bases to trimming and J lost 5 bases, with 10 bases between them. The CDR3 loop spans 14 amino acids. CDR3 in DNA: TGCGCCAGCAGCCAAGATCCGGCGTGGACTGAAGCTTTCTTT. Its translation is CASSQDPAWTEAFF.

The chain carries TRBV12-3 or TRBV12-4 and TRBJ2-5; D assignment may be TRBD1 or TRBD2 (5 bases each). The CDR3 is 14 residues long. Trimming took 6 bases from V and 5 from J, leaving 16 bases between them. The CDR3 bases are TGTGCCAGCAGCCCAAGGGACCTGGTGGAGACCCAGTACTTC. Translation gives CASSPRDLVETQYF.

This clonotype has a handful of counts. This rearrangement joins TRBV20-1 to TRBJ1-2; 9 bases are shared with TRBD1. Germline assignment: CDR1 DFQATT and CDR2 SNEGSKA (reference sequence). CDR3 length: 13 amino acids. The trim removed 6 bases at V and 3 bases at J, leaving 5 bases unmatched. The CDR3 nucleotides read TGCAGTGCGCGGACAGGGGAGTACTATGGCTACACCTTC. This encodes CSARTGEYYGYTF.

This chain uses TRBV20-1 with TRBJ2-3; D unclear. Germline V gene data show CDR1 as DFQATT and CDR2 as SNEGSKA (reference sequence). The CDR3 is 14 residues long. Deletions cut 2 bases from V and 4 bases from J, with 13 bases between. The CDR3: CSARSGPLADTQYF. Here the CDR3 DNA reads TGCAGTGCTAGATCTGGGCCTTTGGCAGATACGCAGTATTTT.

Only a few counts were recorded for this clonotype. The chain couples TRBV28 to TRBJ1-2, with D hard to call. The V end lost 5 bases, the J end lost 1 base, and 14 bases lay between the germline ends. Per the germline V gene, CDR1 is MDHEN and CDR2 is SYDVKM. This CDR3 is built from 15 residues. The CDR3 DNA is TGTGCCAGCAGTCGCCCCGGGCTATTTAACTATGGCTACACCTTC. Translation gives CASSRPGLFNYGYTF.

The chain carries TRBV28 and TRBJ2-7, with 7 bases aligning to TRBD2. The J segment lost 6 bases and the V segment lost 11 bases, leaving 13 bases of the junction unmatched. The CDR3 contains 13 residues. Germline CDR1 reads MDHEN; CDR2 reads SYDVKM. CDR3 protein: CAAGRAAYGEQYF. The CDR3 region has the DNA TGTGCCGCTGGGAGGGCCGCGTACGGCGAGCAGTACTTC. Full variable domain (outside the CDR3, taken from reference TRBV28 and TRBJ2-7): DVKVTQSSRYLVKRTGEKVFLECVQDMDHENMFWYRQDPGLGLRLIYFSYDVKMKEKGDIPEGYSVSREKKERFSLILESASTNQTSMYLCAAGRAAYGEQYFGPGTRLTVT.

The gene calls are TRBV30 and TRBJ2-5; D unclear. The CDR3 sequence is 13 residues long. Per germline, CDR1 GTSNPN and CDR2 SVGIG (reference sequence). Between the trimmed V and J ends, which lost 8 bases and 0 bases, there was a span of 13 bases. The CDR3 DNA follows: TGTGCCCGGACCCCAGCCGACCAAGAGACCCAGTACTTC. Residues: CARTPADQETQYF.

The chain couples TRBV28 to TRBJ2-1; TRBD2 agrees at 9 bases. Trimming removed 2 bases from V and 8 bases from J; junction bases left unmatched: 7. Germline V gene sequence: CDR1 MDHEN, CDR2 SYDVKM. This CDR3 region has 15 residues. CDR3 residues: CASSLAGGPVDEQFF. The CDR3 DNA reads TGTGCCAGCAGTTTAGCGGGAGGGCCGGTCGATGAGCAGTTCTTC.

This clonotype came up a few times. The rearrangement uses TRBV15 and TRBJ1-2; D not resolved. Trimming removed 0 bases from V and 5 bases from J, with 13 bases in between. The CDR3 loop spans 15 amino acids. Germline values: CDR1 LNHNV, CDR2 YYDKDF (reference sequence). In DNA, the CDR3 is TGTGCCACCAGCAGAGAAGGCGTGGTGCGGTATGGCTACACCTTC. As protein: CATSREGVVRYGYTF.

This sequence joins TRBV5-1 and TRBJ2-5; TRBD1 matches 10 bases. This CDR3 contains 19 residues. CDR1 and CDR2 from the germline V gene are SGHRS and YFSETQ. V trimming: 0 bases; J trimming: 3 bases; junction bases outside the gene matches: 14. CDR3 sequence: CASSLGIHWDRGWEETQYF. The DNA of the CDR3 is TGCGCCAGCAGCTTGGGGATACACTGGGACAGGGGATGGGAAGAGACCCAGTACTTC. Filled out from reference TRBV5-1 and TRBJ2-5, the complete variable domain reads KAGVTQTPRYLIKTRGQQVTLSCSPISGHRSVSWYQQTPGQGLQFLFEYFSETQRNKGNFPGRFSGRQFSNSRSEMNVSTLELGDSALYLCASSLGIHWDRGWEETQYFGPGTRLLVL.

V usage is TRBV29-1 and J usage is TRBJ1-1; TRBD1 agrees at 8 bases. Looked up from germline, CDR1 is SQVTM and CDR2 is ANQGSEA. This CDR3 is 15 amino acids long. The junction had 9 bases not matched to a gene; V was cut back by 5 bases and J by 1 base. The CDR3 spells CSVTGTGRGNTEAFF. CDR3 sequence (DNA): TGCAGCGTTACAGGGACAGGCAGGGGGAACACTGAAGCTTTCTTT.

CDR3 DNA sequence: TGTGCCAGCAGTGACTCTTTTAGACGCTCCTACAATGAGCAGTTCTTC. It codes for CASSDSFRRSYNEQFF. The J gene is TRBJ2-1, the V gene TRBV6-4; D uncertain. CDR1 is MRHNA and CDR2 is SNTAGT in the germline V gene. The CDR3 covers 16 residues. V was shortened by 0 bases and J by 0 bases, with 9 bases between the two germline ends.

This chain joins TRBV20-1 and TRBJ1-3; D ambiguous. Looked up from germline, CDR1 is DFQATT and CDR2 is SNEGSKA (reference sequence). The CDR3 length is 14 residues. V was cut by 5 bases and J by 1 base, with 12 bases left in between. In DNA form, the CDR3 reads TGCAGTGCTCGCGTACGGGATTCTGGAAACACCATATATTTT. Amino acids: CSARVRDSGNTIYF.

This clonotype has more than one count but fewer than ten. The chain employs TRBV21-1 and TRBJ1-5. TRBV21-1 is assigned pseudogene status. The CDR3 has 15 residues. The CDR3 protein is CASSRNNESNQPQHF. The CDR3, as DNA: TGTGCCAGCAGCAGGAACAACGAAAGCAATCAGCCCCAGCATTTT.